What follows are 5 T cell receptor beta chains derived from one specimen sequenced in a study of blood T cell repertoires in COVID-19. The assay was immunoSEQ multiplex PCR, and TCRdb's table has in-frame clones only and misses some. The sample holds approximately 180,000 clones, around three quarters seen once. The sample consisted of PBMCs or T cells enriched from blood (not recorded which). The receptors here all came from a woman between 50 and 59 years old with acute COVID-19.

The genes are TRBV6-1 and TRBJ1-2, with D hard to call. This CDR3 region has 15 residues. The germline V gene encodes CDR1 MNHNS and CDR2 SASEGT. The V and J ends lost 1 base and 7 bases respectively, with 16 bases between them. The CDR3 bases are TGTGCCAGCAGTGAAGGGATTCCCGGGGATCGTGGCTACACCTTC. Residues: CASSEGIPGDRGYTF.

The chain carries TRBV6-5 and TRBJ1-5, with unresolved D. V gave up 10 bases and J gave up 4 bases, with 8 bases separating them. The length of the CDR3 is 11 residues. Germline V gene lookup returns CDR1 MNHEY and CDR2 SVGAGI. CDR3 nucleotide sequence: TGTGCCACCCGGGGTAATCAGCCCCAGCATTTT. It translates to CATRGNQPQHF.

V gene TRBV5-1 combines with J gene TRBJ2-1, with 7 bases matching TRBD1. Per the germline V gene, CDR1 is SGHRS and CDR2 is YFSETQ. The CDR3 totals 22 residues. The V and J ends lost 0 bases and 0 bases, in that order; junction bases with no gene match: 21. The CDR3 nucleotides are TGCGCCAGCAGCTTGGGCCGATCATTCTTCGACAGGGTAAGAAGCTCCTACAATGAGCAGTTCTTC. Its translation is CASSLGRSFFDRVRSSYNEQFF.

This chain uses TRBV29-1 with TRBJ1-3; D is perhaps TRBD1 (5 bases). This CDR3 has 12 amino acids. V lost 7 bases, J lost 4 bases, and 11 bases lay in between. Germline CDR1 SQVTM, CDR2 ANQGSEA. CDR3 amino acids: CSAQGTGNTIYF. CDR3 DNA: TGCAGCGCTCAGGGAACGGGAAACACCATATATTTT.

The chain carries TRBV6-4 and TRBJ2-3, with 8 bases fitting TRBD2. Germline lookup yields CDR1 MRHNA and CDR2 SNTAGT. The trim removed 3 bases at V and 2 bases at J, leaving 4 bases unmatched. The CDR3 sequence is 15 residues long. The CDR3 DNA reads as TGTGCCAGCAGTGAACTAGCGGAGCCCACAGATACGCAGTATTTT. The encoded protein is CASSELAEPTDTQYF.